This entry describes one T cell receptor (beta chain). CDR1 is MDHEN, CDR2 SYDVKM, per germline. The CDR3 consists of 14 residues. J was trimmed by 5 bases and V by 6 bases; bases with no gene match: 8. Assay: immunoSEQ multiplex PCR; the TCRdb copy retains only in-frame clones and omits some. The profile shows 120,000 to 150,000 clones, about nine tenths of them singletons. These data belong to a study of blood T cell repertoires in COVID-19. Study-wide context: Sources were T cells, B-cell-depleted T cells, or PBMCs; the material itself was cDNA or gDNA.

The chain combines TRBV28 with TRBJ2-5, with TRBD1 matching 8 bases. Specimen: peripheral blood. The source is a human donor with COVID-19, enrolled during active disease. The donor label of this sample is uncertain. DNA for the CDR3: TGTGCCAGCAGGACCGGGACAGGAAGGGAGACCCAGTACTTC. This sequence encodes CASRTGTGRETQYF.